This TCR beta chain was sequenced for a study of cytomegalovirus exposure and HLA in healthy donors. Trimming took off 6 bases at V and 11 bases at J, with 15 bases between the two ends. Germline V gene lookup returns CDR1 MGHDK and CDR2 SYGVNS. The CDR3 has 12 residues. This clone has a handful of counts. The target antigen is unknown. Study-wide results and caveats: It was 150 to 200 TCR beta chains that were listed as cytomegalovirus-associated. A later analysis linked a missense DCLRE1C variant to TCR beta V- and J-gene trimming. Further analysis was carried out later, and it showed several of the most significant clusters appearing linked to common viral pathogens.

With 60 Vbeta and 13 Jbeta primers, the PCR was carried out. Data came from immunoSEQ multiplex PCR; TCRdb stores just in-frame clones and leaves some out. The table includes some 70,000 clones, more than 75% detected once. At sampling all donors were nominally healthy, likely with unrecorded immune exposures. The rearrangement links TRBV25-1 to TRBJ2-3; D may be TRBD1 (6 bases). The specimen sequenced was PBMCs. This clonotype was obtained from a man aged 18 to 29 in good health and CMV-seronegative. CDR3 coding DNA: TGTGCCAGCAGGTCCCACGGGACACTGCAGTATTTT. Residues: CASRSHGTLQYF.